This T cell receptor beta chain stems from a study of shared clonotypes between healthy human individuals (dated by TCRdb to between 2020 and 2021). Background on the whole study: The cohort included a few men and a couple of women between 18 and 49 years of age. To increase sequencing depth and limit assay-specific biases, TCR repertoire library preparation and sequencing were carried out by different laboratories using diverse techniques. Per donor, leukapheresis produced somewhere between about 0.94 and 9.5 billion PBMCs. Blood TCR repertoires of about five healthy adults were deeply sequenced to estimate repertoire size and the extent of clonotype sharing between individuals. For each donor, CD4 naive and CD4 memory were each run on three plates, CD8 naive on two plates, and CD8 memory on one plate. Here is what the overall study found, with its caveats: Sampling was limited to blood, and TCR repertoires in tissue likely differ from TCR repertoires in blood. About 5% of naive CD4, 3.5% of naive CD8, about 2.4% of memory CD4, and around 0.4% of memory CD8 clonotypes were shared across a few donors. Rarefaction of sorted-subset datasets indicated incomplete sequencing despite the large sequencing depth. The genetic and exposure-history diversity represented was limited by the small number of donors. Naive subsets generally had larger estimated clonotype richness than memory subsets did. Compared with non-shared clonotypes, the clonotypes found in all four sorted-subset donors had higher generation probabilities. Pairwise subsampling indicated that sequencing depth was expected to affect the degree of clonotype sharing among donors.

Worth noting for this clone: The specificity of this receptor is unknown. Qualities for individual bases were not recorded, and no much larger clone is one base off.

TCR CDR3 regions were amplified from genomic DNA by multiplex PCR using the deep immunoSEQ assay. For each cell subset, the extracted genomic DNA was distributed evenly across all wells of several immunoSEQ 96-well plates, and each plate served as one replicate. For sorted subsets, each replicate PCR was loaded with roughly 200 ng genomic DNA, equivalent to about 33,000 T cell genomes. Purified libraries were measured with a Qubit 3.0 fluorometer, size-checked on a Bioanalyzer 2100, and measured again with the KAPA Library Quantification kit. Every immunoSEQ 96-well plate was sequenced on a dedicated single-read 150-cycle Illumina NextSeq 550 flow cell. In the source study's methods: Because the immunoSEQ output held only junctional sequences and lacked quality scores, the filtering could not match the filtering applied to full-length reads. To assign V/J genes and CDR3, sequences were annotated using PyIR, a Python wrapper for IgBLAST v1.9, with IMGT germline references. Reads were filtered out if the reads had weak V/J assignments (E-value above 1e-6), no CDR3, stop codons, out-of-frame junctions, or ambiguous translated residues. A V3J clonotype was defined by an identical inferred V gene, J gene, and CDR3 amino acid sequence. To compute the percentage overlap between repertoires, the number of shared unique clonotypes was divided by the size of the smaller repertoire. Richness of each repertoire was evaluated using RTK rarefaction, the Chao1 estimator, and Recon v2.1 estimates of unobserved clonotypes. Generation probabilities were computed with OLGA for all TCRbeta clonotypes obtained by the gDNA method from four donors. TCRdb provides this immuneACCESS table in a form limited to in-frame rearrangements. Some clones are lacking; in checked studies, under half of them reflect an unresolved V gene, and why the rest are absent is not known. That table supplies the V and J calls and clone size; D and trimming were determined from the DNA. This sample gives roughly 1,000,000 clones in total; roughly 74% of them show up just once. Jointly, the top ten make up more than 0.5% of the sample.

The donors were healthy, HIV-negative adults who had no recently reported acute infections or vaccinations. Only Caucasian adults living in Nashville, Tennessee, USA were represented among the donors. Magnetic negative selection was used to enrich CD4+ T cells, after which naive cells were positively selected on CD45RA and the negative fraction became the memory subset. After blood collection by leukapheresis, PBMCs were isolated using Ficoll-Histopaque density gradient centrifugation and then cryopreserved in the vapor phase of liquid nitrogen. Analytical flow cytometry was used to check the purity and quantity of each magnetically sorted T cell population. Genomic DNA was isolated from every sorted fraction and measured by UV absorbance on a Nanodrop 2000c. CDR1 MDHEN and CDR2 SYDVKM are derived from the germline V gene. V drops 11 bases and J drops 7 bases, leaving 15 bases in between. The CDR3 covers 11 residues, taking in both the cysteine and the phenylalanine. Only the CDR3 DNA is retained, 33 bases long and in frame from the first base.

Recombination linked TRBV28 to TRBJ2-7; 5 matching bases give a weak D call of TRBD2. This clonotype originated in a man younger than 35 in good health. Some clones in this sample may be carry-over from other donors' samples. Sequencing was performed on memory CD4+ T cells from PBMCs. The label giving this sample's cell subset or site can be read as: CD45RA-negative fraction. The DNA sequence follows: TGTGCCGCCCAAGGGAGCCGGGAGCAGTACTTC. It translates as CAAQGSREQYF.